What follows are 27 T cell receptor beta chains derived from one specimen sequenced in a study of human T cells and chemical hapten exposure. The time point here: patch test 3, about 24 weeks after DPC sensitization. The treatment: therapeutic diphenylcyclopropenone sensitization with weekly scalp DPC. In TCRdb, the RACE reads were re-called with MiXCR into one record per CDR3 protein. Seen here are 95,000 to 150,000 distinct CDR3 sequences, over 9% observed once, and the top ten hold approximately 2.5%. The specimen was whole blood, collected in connection with sensitization to the hapten diphenylcyclopropenone (DPC). The origin of the receptors is a woman between 50 and 59 years old with alopecia areata. Some clones in this sample may be carry-over from other donors' samples.

This clonotype was detected many times. V is TRBV6-5 and J is TRBJ1-2; TRBD1 is a possible D gene (5 bases). V lost 4 bases to trimming and J lost 4 bases, with 16 bases between them. CDR1 MNHEY and CDR2 SVGAGI come from the germline V gene. This CDR3 spans 15 amino acids. This CDR3 reads CASSSQAGKSYGYTF. The CDR3 region has the DNA TGTGCCAGCAGTTCCCAGGCAGGGAAGTCCTATGGCTACACCTTC.

This clonotype was detected a few times. The V call is TRBV7-9, the J call TRBJ2-7; D possibly corresponds to TRBD1 (6 bases). Germline V gene lookup returns CDR1 SEHNR and CDR2 FQNEAQ (reference sequence). The ends were cut back, 3 bases at V and 3 bases at J, with 12 bases in the middle. The CDR3 is 14 amino acids. This CDR3 reads CASSLSGADYEQYF. The CDR3, as DNA: TGTGCCAGCAGCTTGTCAGGGGCCGACTACGAGCAGTACTTC.

The V call is TRBV29-1, the J call TRBJ1-1; 9 bases map to TRBD1. Germline-derived CDR1 and CDR2 are SQVTM and ANQGSEA. The CDR3 totals 14 residues. Unmatched junction bases numbered 3, after V lost 3 bases and J lost 1 base. The CDR3: CSVERTGANTEAFF. The CDR3 DNA is TGCAGCGTTGAGCGGACAGGGGCGAACACTGAAGCTTTCTTT.

This clonotype was counted only a few times. V gene TRBV28 combines with J gene TRBJ2-5; TRBD2 is a possible D gene (7 bases). The CDR3 has 16 amino acids. Trimming took off 6 bases at V and 4 bases at J, with 21 bases between the two ends. Germline V gene data show CDR1 as MDHEN and CDR2 as SYDVKM. The CDR3 nucleotides are TGTGCCAGCAGCCGCACCGGGGGGCGCCGAAGAGAGACCCAGTACTTC. This sequence encodes CASSRTGGRRRETQYF.

The V and J genes are TRBV13 and TRBJ2-1; D gene unclear. V was pared by 1 base and J by 4 bases, with 8 bases between. Germline V gene sequence: CDR1 PRHDT, CDR2 FYEKMQ (reference sequence). CDR3 size: 14 residues. CDR3 sequence reads: CASSLESGYNEQFF. The CDR3 nucleotides are TGTGCCAGCAGCTTAGAATCCGGATACAATGAGCAGTTCTTC.

V is TRBV10-3 and J is TRBJ1-2; D is perhaps TRBD1 (6 bases). The CDR3 spans 15 residues. Looked up from germline, CDR1 is ENHRY and CDR2 is SYGVKD. V lost 6 bases and J lost 4, with 18 bases in between. The CDR3 reads CAIRIGQSLTYGYTF. CDR3 DNA sequence: TGTGCCATCAGAATCGGACAGTCCCTAACCTATGGCTACACCTTC.

Ten or more counts support this clonotype. This rearrangement joins TRBV27 to TRBJ2-1; 14 positions match TRBD2. The CDR3 length is 18 residues. V shed 3 bases and J 3 bases; nucleotides not matched to a gene: 7. Germline CDR1 MNHEY, CDR2 SMNVEV (reference sequence). DNA for the CDR3: TGTGCCAGCAGTTTTGTTGGACTAGCGGGAGGACACTACAATGAGCAGTTCTTC. Translating it yields CASSFVGLAGGHYNEQFF.

This rearrangement joins TRBV18 to TRBJ2-1; 9 bases align to TRBD2. The CDR3 is 15 residues long. V was clipped by 5 bases and J by 10 bases; unmatched bases: 12. Germline V lookup: CDR1 KGHSH, CDR2 LQKENI. The CDR3 reads CASSRVSGSGQEQFF. Written as DNA, the CDR3 is TGTGCCAGCTCAAGGGTTAGCGGGAGCGGGCAGGAGCAGTTCTTC.

This clonotype was seen only a few times. The CDR3 bases are TGTGCCAGCAGCTCCAACTACCCCTCCTACGAGCAGTACTTC. The encoded protein is CASSSNYPSYEQYF. The rearrangement links TRBV7-2 to TRBJ2-7; D gene uncertain. The CDR3 covers 14 residues. Germline CDR1 and CDR2: SGHTA and FQGNSA. V lost 4 bases and J lost 0, with 10 bases in between.

The J gene is TRBJ2-2, the V gene TRBV5-1, with 7 bases identical to TRBD1. There are 16 residues in the CDR3. The V segment lost 4 bases and the J segment 0 bases; nucleotides outside the gene matches: 6. Germline V gene data show CDR1 as SGHRS and CDR2 as YFSETQ. In DNA, the CDR3 is TGCGCCAGCAGCCCCTCCGGGACAGCGAACACCGGGGAGCTGTTTTTT. Its protein product is CASSPSGTANTGELFF.

The chain carries TRBV5-4 and TRBJ1-6; possible D gene TRBD1, 6 bases. Germline CDR1 SGHNT, CDR2 YYREEE (reference sequence). The CDR3 consists of 14 residues. V was clipped by 5 bases and J by 7 bases, with 13 bases between them. The CDR3 bases are TGTGCCAGCAGACCCGGACAGATCAATTCACCCCTCCACTTT. This translates into CASRPGQINSPLHF.

The chain recombines TRBV6-5 with TRBJ1-5, with a tentative D call TRBD1 (6 bases). V was shortened by 8 bases and J by 7 bases, with 15 bases between the two germline ends. Germline V gene data show CDR1 as MNHEY and CDR2 as SVGAGI. The CDR3 is 13 residues long. The CDR3, as DNA: TGTGCCAGCCACCAGGGGCTTGGACAGCCCCAGCATTTT. It specifies CASHQGLGQPQHF.

The chain joins TRBV7-9 to TRBJ2-3; 7 bases map to TRBD1. Trimming cost V 6 bases and J 1 base; bases outside gene matches: 7. The germline V gene encodes CDR1 SEHNR and CDR2 FQNEAQ (reference sequence). CDR3 length equals 15 residues. Here the CDR3 reads CASRSRDSCTDTQYF. CDR3 coding DNA: TGTGCCAGCAGGTCCAGGGACAGCTGCACAGATACGCAGTATTTT.

This clonotype was observed a handful of times. The V gene is TRBV11-2, the J gene TRBJ2-7, with a possible D match to TRBD2 (6 bases). CDR1 is SGHAT and CDR2 is FQNNGV in the germline V gene. The CDR3 covers 16 residues. With 1 base removed from V and 3 bases from J, the gap between germline ends came to 16 bases. CDR3 region: CASSLGGGEILYEQYF. The CDR3 DNA follows: TGTGCCAGCAGCTTAGGCGGAGGGGAAATCCTCTACGAGCAGTACTTC.

This clonotype was observed a handful of times. V gene TRBV28 combines with J gene TRBJ2-7; no reliable D call. This CDR3 region has 16 residues. Germline CDR1 is MDHEN and CDR2 is SYDVKM. The V end lost 5 bases, the J end lost 0 bases, and 17 bases lay between the germline ends. CDR3 in amino acids: CASSPNSFKSSYEQYF. CDR3 DNA sequence: TGTGCCAGCAGTCCGAACTCGTTTAAGAGCTCCTACGAGCAGTACTTC.

This sequence joins TRBV7-6 and TRBJ2-3; 9 bases line up with TRBD1. The CDR3 is made up of 17 amino acids. Germline V CDR1 and CDR2: SGHVS, FNYEAQ. Trimming took 0 bases from V and 3 from J; bases not matched to a gene: 7. Here the CDR3 DNA reads TGTGCCAGCAGCTTAGCCGGGGGACAGGGTCGAACAGATACGCAGTATTTT. Protein: CASSLAGGQGRTDTQYF.

This clonotype was picked up many times. The gene calls are TRBV4-2 and TRBJ2-7; TRBD2 agrees at 7 bases. Germline V CDR1 and CDR2: LGHNA, YNFKEQ. The CDR3 loop spans 15 amino acids. V shed 1 base and J 7 bases; nucleotides not matched to a gene: 10. The CDR3 DNA reads TGTGCCAGCAGCCAAGTGGGAGGGAGGGCCGGAGAGCAGTACTTC. As protein: CASSQVGGRAGEQYF.

The sample holds a few counts of this clonotype. This sequence joins TRBV12-3 or TRBV12-4 and TRBJ2-7, with 9 bases matching TRBD1. This CDR3 has 14 amino acids. J was trimmed by 4 bases and V by 6 bases; bases with no gene match: 7. For the CDR3, the DNA is TGTGCCAGCAGGGGGGGACAGGGTGGGTACGAGCAGTACTTC. Protein sequence: CASRGGQGGYEQYF.

This clonotype was seen at least ten times. The chain recombines TRBV24-1 with TRBJ2-3; TRBD1 is a possible D gene (5 bases). This CDR3 comprises 15 residues. The germline V gene has CDR1 KGHDR and CDR2 SFDVKD. With 3 bases removed from V and 1 base from J, the gap between germline ends came to 10 bases. This CDR3 is CATSDQGLGTDTQYF. The CDR3 region has the DNA TGTGCCACCAGTGATCAGGGTCTTGGCACAGATACGCAGTATTTT.

This clonotype has a handful of counts. The V and J genes are TRBV20-1 and TRBJ2-3; 7 nucleotides align to TRBD2. Germline V gene sequence: CDR1 DFQATT, CDR2 SNEGSKA (reference sequence). The CDR3 loop spans 16 amino acids. V shed 1 base, J shed 0 bases, and the junction held 7 bases outside the gene matches. CDR3 coding DNA: TGCAGTGCTAGAGCAGGGAGCGGGACGAGCACAGATACGCAGTATTTT. Its protein product is CSARAGSGTSTDTQYF.

This clonotype has just a few counts. The chain recombines TRBV6-2 or TRBV6-3 with TRBJ1-5, with 9 bases fitting TRBD1. V shed 4 bases and J 6 bases; nucleotides not matched to a gene: 7. CDR3 size: 15 residues. The V gene's germline CDR1 is MNHEY and CDR2 SVGEGT. The CDR3 spells CASSFTGGLSQPQHF. The CDR3, as DNA: TGTGCCAGCAGTTTCACAGGGGGCTTAAGTCAGCCCCAGCATTTT.

V is TRBV5-1 and J is TRBJ2-7, with 10 bases that match TRBD2. Germline V lookup: CDR1 SGHRS, CDR2 YFSETQ. The CDR3 totals 14 residues. Trimming cost V 4 bases and J 6 bases; bases outside gene matches: 7. CDR3 nucleotide sequence: TGCGCCAGCAGCCTAGCGGGAGAGCTTAGCGAGCAGTACTTC. As protein: CASSLAGELSEQYF.

Ten or more counts support this clonotype. The chain is built from TRBV6-5 and TRBJ2-7; D is perhaps TRBD1 (6 bases). The V end lost 6 bases, the J end lost 2 bases, and 11 bases lay between the germline ends. This CDR3 contains 13 residues. Germline lookup yields CDR1 MNHEY and CDR2 SVGAGI. CDR3 sequence (DNA): TGTGCCAGCAGCCGAGGACAGCCCTACGAGCAGTACTTC. It specifies CASSRGQPYEQYF.

This clonotype has a count of ten or more. This chain uses TRBV6-5 with TRBJ2-3; either TRBD1 or TRBD2 may supply D (5 bases each). Germline lookup yields CDR1 MNHEY and CDR2 SVGAGI. This CDR3 has 18 residues. Between the trimmed V and J ends, which lost 0 bases and 1 base, there was a span of 17 bases. The CDR3 region is CASSYSIVGVGGTDTQYF. CDR3 sequence (DNA): TGTGCCAGCAGTTACTCGATAGTCGGGGTAGGGGGCACAGATACGCAGTATTTT.

This clonotype was seen more than once but under ten times. The chain links TRBV3-1 to TRBJ1-1; D gene uncertain. V dropped 1 base and J dropped 4 bases, with 16 bases sitting between them. CDR1 is LGHDT and CDR2 is YNNKEL in the germline V gene (reference sequence). CDR3 length: 16 residues. The chain's CDR3 is CASSQAPSGRGTEAFF. As DNA, the CDR3 is TGTGCCAGCAGCCAAGCCCCTTCGGGCCGTGGCACTGAAGCTTTCTTT.

The chain couples TRBV7-9 to TRBJ2-7; TRBD1 aligns across 8 bases. Germline V lookup: CDR1 SEHNR, CDR2 FQNEAQ (reference sequence). V was clipped by 4 bases and J by 6 bases; unmatched bases: 5. CDR3 length: 13 residues. The CDR3 sequence: CASSSDRVGEQYF. The CDR3 DNA sequence: TGTGCCAGCAGCTCGGACAGGGTCGGCGAGCAGTACTTC.

This clonotype has ten or more counts. V gene TRBV4-1 combines with J gene TRBJ2-7; weak D call: TRBD1 (8 bases). Germline lookup yields CDR1 MGHRA and CDR2 YSYEKL. CDR3 length: 15 amino acids. Trimming removed 4 bases from V and 5 bases from J, with 18 bases in between. CDR3 nucleotide sequence: TGCGCCAGCAGCCCGCCTAGGACAGGGACTAACGAGCAGTACTTC. As protein: CASSPPRTGTNEQYF.